These 21 T cell receptor beta chains originate from one sample sequenced in a study of shared clonotypes between healthy human individuals (TCRdb year 2020). To prepare the library, the immunoSEQ multiplex PCR assay was applied. TCRdb stores this immuneACCESS table with in-frame sequences only. Part of the clones is absent; in the studies checked, under half of the shortfall reflects unresolved V genes, and no reason is known for the rest. The sample table contains approximately 2,300,000 clones; only one count was recorded for about 90% of them. The ten most abundant clones make up 0.37% of the sample. Sequenced input: naive CD4+ T cells from PBMCs. Taken with the paper, the label for cell subset or site translates to: CD45RA+ positively selected. The receptors shown here come from a man between 18 and 29 years old in good health. Some clones in this sample may be carry-over from other donors' samples.

The chain combines TRBV9 with TRBJ2-1; TRBD2 aligns across 8 bases. CDR1 SGDLS and CDR2 YYNGEE come from the germline V gene. The CDR3 contains 15 residues. The ends lost 1 base at V and 4 bases at J; junction bases unmatched: 4. CDR3 in amino acids: CASSVSGSDYNEQFF. The CDR3 DNA follows: TGTGCCAGCAGCGTAAGCGGGAGCGATTACAATGAGCAGTTCTTC.

The chain couples TRBV20-1 to TRBJ2-3, with unresolved D. With 3 bases removed from V and 7 bases from J, the gap between germline ends came to 5 bases. CDR3 size: 10 residues. From germline, CDR1 is DFQATT and CDR2 SNEGSKA (reference sequence). CDR3 bases: TGCAGTGCTAGTTTCTATACGCAGTATTTT. Protein: CSASFYTQYF.

This chain uses TRBV7-3 with TRBJ2-7, with TRBD1 as a possible D gene (5 bases). Germline lookup yields CDR1 SGHTA and CDR2 FQGTGA. CDR3 length: 15 amino acids. Trimming left V 2 bases short and J 1 base short, with 12 bases between. CDR3 region: CASSLAQGGSYEQYF. DNA of the CDR3: TGTGCCAGCAGCTTAGCGCAGGGTGGGTCCTACGAGCAGTACTTC.

The chain is built from TRBV5-1 and TRBJ2-3, with D perhaps TRBD1 (6 bases). V was shortened by 2 bases and J by 4 bases, with 11 bases between the two germline ends. The CDR3 runs 14 residues. From germline, CDR1 is SGHRS and CDR2 YFSETQ. The CDR3 region is CASSLGGIPDTQYF. In DNA, the CDR3 is TGCGCCAGCAGCTTAGGGGGAATCCCAGATACGCAGTATTTT.

DNA for the CDR3: TGTGCCATCAACAGCCCAGGGAGGTCCCAGTACTTC. As protein: CAINSPGRSQYF. The chain carries TRBV10-3 and TRBJ2-5; a weak D match, TRBD2 (6 bases). Trimming stripped 7 bases from V and 9 bases from J, with 15 bases between. CDR3 length equals 12 residues. Germline CDR1 ENHRY, CDR2 SYGVKD.

CDR3 DNA: TGTGCCAGCAGCCCGGACAGGGGTATCAATGAGCAGTTCTTC. The encoded protein is CASSPDRGINEQFF. This rearrangement joins TRBV7-2 to TRBJ2-1; 9 bases fit TRBD1. CDR3 length: 14 residues. The V gene's germline CDR1 is SGHTA and CDR2 FQGNSA. The trim removed 5 bases at V and 6 bases at J, leaving 5 bases unmatched.

With respect to this clone: A much larger clone lies one base from this, so it may be a read error. This rearrangement joins TRBV7-2 to TRBJ2-7; no definite D call. CDR3 length equals 11 residues. The V end was cut by 4 bases, the J end by 2 bases, with 3 bases between. Germline CDR1 reads SGHTA; CDR2 reads FQGNSA. CDR3 bases: TGTGCCAGCAGCTCCCCCTACGAGCAGTACTTC. Translating it yields CASSSPYEQYF.

This chain links TRBV4-2 with TRBJ2-1; TRBD1 aligns across 9 bases. Germline V gene lookup returns CDR1 LGHNA and CDR2 YNFKEQ. The ends lost 5 bases at V and 7 bases at J; junction bases unmatched: 9. The CDR3 is made up of 15 amino acids. This chain's CDR3 is CASSWAGQGANEQFF. The CDR3 DNA is TGTGCCAGCAGCTGGGCGGGACAGGGAGCGAATGAGCAGTTCTTC.

As DNA, the CDR3 is TGTGCCAGCAGCTTAGGGGTCAGTTCGACAGGCACCTATGGCTACACCTTC. Its translation: CASSLGVSSTGTYGYTF. This chain links TRBV7-2 with TRBJ1-2, with D possibly TRBD1 on 6 matching bases. The CDR3 consists of 17 residues. CDR1 is SGHTA and CDR2 is FQGNSA in the germline V gene. Deletions cut 1 base from V and 4 bases from J, with 19 bases between.

The chain couples TRBV9 to TRBJ1-5; 7 bases fit TRBD1. Germline CDR1 reads SGDLS; CDR2 reads YYNGEE. This CDR3 contains 14 residues. With V trimmed by 3 bases and J by 11 bases, 11 bases remained unmatched. CDR3: CASSETGILGAQHF. CDR3 in DNA: TGTGCCAGCAGCGAGACAGGGATCCTAGGGGCCCAGCATTTT. The variable domain in full, completed from reference TRBV9 and TRBJ1-5, reads DSGVTQTPKHLITATGQRVTLRCSPRSGDLSVYWYQQSLDQGLQFLIQYYNGEERAKGNILERFSAQQFPDLHSELNLSSLELGDSALYFCASSETGILGAQHFGDGTRLSIL.

V is TRBV7-9 and J is TRBJ1-2; D might be TRBD1 (6 bases). With 0 bases removed from V and 13 bases from J, the gap between germline ends came to 18 bases. Germline assignment: CDR1 SEHNR and CDR2 FQNEAQ (reference sequence). The CDR3 runs to 14 residues. CDR3 bases: TGTGCCAGCAGCTTAGCGCCCCCACAGGGCGTTTGCACCTTC. This encodes CASSLAPPQGVCTF.

The chain joins TRBV7-9 to TRBJ1-3; maybe TRBD1 (6 bases). Per the germline V gene, CDR1 is SEHNR and CDR2 is FQNEAQ (reference sequence). This CDR3 is 13 amino acids long. Trimming shortened V by 2 bases and J by 6 bases, and 8 bases separated the two germline ends. CDR3 coding DNA: TGTGCCAGCAGCTTAAAGGGGGTAAACACCATATATTTT. This codes for CASSLKGVNTIYF.

The chain recombines TRBV28 with TRBJ1-1; D possibly corresponds to TRBD1 (5 bases). The ends were cut back, 2 bases at V and 4 bases at J, with 17 bases in the middle. Germline CDR1 reads MDHEN; CDR2 reads SYDVKM. This CDR3 spans 16 amino acids. The CDR3 region has the DNA TGTGCCAGCAGTTTAGACCCTTTAATGGGGGGCACTGAAGCTTTCTTT. Protein: CASSLDPLMGGTEAFF.

The V call is TRBV4-1, the J call TRBJ2-1; 12 bases line up with TRBD2. Per the germline V gene, CDR1 is MGHRA and CDR2 is YSYEKL. With 4 bases clipped from V and 7 bases from J, the junction kept 11 bases outside the gene matches. The CDR3 sequence is 17 residues long. The CDR3 loop is CASSPLGASGRGNEQFF. DNA of the CDR3: TGCGCCAGCAGCCCCCTGGGGGCTAGCGGGAGGGGAAATGAGCAGTTCTTC.

CDR3 protein: CASSLDQNTGELFF. CDR3 DNA sequence: TGTGCCAGCAGCTTAGACCAGAACACCGGGGAGCTGTTTTTT. The chain has TRBV7-2 and TRBJ2-2, with D unresolved. The germline gives CDR1 SGHTA, CDR2 FQGNSA. The CDR3 spans 14 residues. V lost 1 base and J 1 base, leaving 4 bases between the germline ends.

The J gene is TRBJ2-2, the V gene TRBV2, with 10 bases lining up with TRBD1. J lost 7 bases, V lost 7 bases, and 9 bases had no gene match. Germline assignment: CDR1 SNHLY and CDR2 FYNNEI. There are 15 residues in the CDR3. CDR3 loop: CASTRGTGEHGELFF. In nucleotides, the CDR3 is TGTGCCAGCACCCGAGGGACAGGGGAACACGGGGAGCTGTTTTTT. The full variable domain, rest sourced from reference TRBV2 and TRBJ2-2, is EPEVTQTPSHQVTQMGQEVILRCVPISNHLYFYWYRQILGQKVEFLVSFYNNEISEKSEIFDDQFSVERPDGSNFTLKIRSTKLEDSAMYFCASTRGTGEHGELFFGEGSRLTVL.

The gene calls are TRBV11-2 and TRBJ2-3; 9 bases fit TRBD1. Looked up from germline, CDR1 is SGHAT and CDR2 is FQNNGV. With V trimmed by 5 bases and J by 4 bases, 4 bases remained unmatched. The CDR3 spans 14 residues. The CDR3 region has the DNA TGTGCCAGCAGCCTACAGGGGGCCGCAGATACGCAGTATTTT. The encoded protein is CASSLQGAADTQYF.

CDR3 loop: CASSPGGWSGEVGSYNEQFF. Written as DNA, the CDR3 is TGTGCCAGCAGTCCTGGGGGTTGGAGCGGGGAAGTGGGGTCCTACAATGAGCAGTTCTTC. The chain carries TRBV28 and TRBJ2-1, with TRBD2 identical over 7 bases. Losses at the gene ends were 5 bases for V and 1 base for J; bases not matched to a gene: 20. Germline V gene sequence: CDR1 MDHEN, CDR2 SYDVKM. The length of the CDR3 is 20 residues.

This chain joins TRBV7-2 and TRBJ1-2, with D perhaps TRBD1 (5 bases). The ends were cut back, 1 base at V and 7 bases at J, with 19 bases in the middle. CDR3 length equals 16 residues. Germline CDR1 reads SGHTA; CDR2 reads FQGNSA. For the CDR3, the DNA is TGTGCCAGCAGCTTAGTCGGGACGGCTGGACTCTCTGGCTACACCTTC. This translates into CASSLVGTAGLSGYTF.

In regard to this clone: Other DNA sequences of this sample code for an identical CDR3. V usage is TRBV7-3 and J usage is TRBJ2-2, with D tentatively TRBD2 (6 bases). The CDR3 length is 17 residues. CDR1 and CDR2 (germline): SGHTA, FQGTGA. The ends were cut back, 0 bases at V and 2 bases at J, with 13 bases in the middle. The CDR3 DNA reads TGTGCCAGCAGCTTAACGTCCCCAGGACTAAACACCGGGGAGCTGTTTTTT. As protein: CASSLTSPGLNTGELFF.

The chain is built from TRBV5-5 and TRBJ1-4; possibly TRBD1 for D (5 bases). This CDR3 is built from 14 residues. V was shortened by 6 bases and J by 6 bases, with 15 bases between the two germline ends. Per the germline V gene, CDR1 is SGHKS and CDR2 is YYEKEE (reference sequence). CDR3 coding DNA: TGTGCCAGCAACAGGCGGCCCAGGGATGAAAAACTGTTTTTT. This sequence encodes CASNRRPRDEKLFF.